A single sample gave rise to the 3 T cell receptor beta chains below, sequenced in a study of CD8+CD57+ T cells in acquired aplastic anemia. Patients chosen for sequencing had CD8+CD57+ cells that had expanded, as shown by flow cytometry. Investigators profiled TCR beta VDJ and CDR3 from genomic DNA template. Each CDR3 protein gets one entry after TCRdb re-called the reads with MiXCR. The table includes under 350,000 distinct CDR3 sequences, approximately 60% detected once. What was sequenced was sorted CD4+, CD8+, or CD8+CD57+ T cells (not recorded which) from PBMCs. The source is a human donor with aplastic anemia.

The chain couples TRBV10-3 to TRBJ1-1, with a weak D call TRBD1 (5 bases). V was clipped by 6 bases and J by 9 bases, with 20 bases between them. The CDR3 spans 14 residues. Germline lookup yields CDR1 ENHRY and CDR2 SYGVKD. CDR3 residues: CAIRSRTSEGKAFF. CDR3 coding DNA: TGTGCCATCAGATCTCGGACAAGCGAGGGGAAAGCTTTCTTT.

This clonotype was detected many times. The rearrangement joins TRBV10-3 to TRBJ2-3, with 14 bases fitting TRBD2. CDR3 size: 14 residues. Germline V gene data show CDR1 as ENHRY and CDR2 as SYGVKD. The trim removed 8 bases at V and 4 bases at J, leaving 2 bases unmatched. CDR3 residues: CAIGTSGSPDTQYF. Written as DNA, the CDR3 is TGTGCCATCGGGACTAGCGGGAGCCCAGATACGCAGTATTTT.

V usage is TRBV7-3 and J usage is TRBJ2-5; the D gene is possibly TRBD2 (7 bases). The closer fit of TRBJ2-7 to the DNA end suggests the J call may be wrong. From germline, CDR1 is SGHTA and CDR2 FQGTGA. The CDR3 contains 14 residues. Here the CDR3 reads CASSLWGGSGEQYF. The CDR3 DNA reads TGTGCCAGCAGCTTGTGGGGGGGCTCGGGCGAGCAGTACTTC.